The 31 T cell receptor beta chains below were found in one sample sequenced in a study of blood T cell repertoires in COVID-19. Sequenced by immunoSEQ multiplex PCR; TCRdb stores in-frame clones only, minus some. The sample has roughly 430,000 clones, about 88% seen once; the top ten hold less than 1.5%. Source material: PBMCs or T cells enriched from blood (not recorded which). Receptor source: a young woman who had been exposed to COVID-19.

The CDR3 region has the DNA TGCGCCAGCAGTGAGGTGGCAGGGGCGCCGCGTGGGGAGCTGTTTTTT. Its translation is CASSEVAGAPRGELFF. V and J are TRBV10-1 and TRBJ2-2; possible D gene TRBD1, 6 bases. CDR3 length: 16 amino acids. V lost 2 bases and J 8 bases, leaving 18 bases between the germline ends. Germline CDR1 is WNHNN and CDR2 is SYGVQD (reference sequence).

V gene TRBV7-8 combines with J gene TRBJ2-4; possibly TRBD1 for D (6 bases). Germline CDR1 and CDR2: SGHVS and FQNEAQ. V lost 5 bases and J lost 2, with 16 bases in between. The CDR3 extends over 16 amino acids. CDR3: CASSPRQATTKNIQYF. CDR3 bases: TGTGCCAGCAGCCCTCGACAGGCTACGACCAAAAACATTCAGTACTTC.

The V call is TRBV30, the J call TRBJ1-4, with TRBD1 matching over 9 bases. Germline V gene sequence: CDR1 GTSNPN, CDR2 SVGIG (reference sequence). Trimming removed 3 bases from V and 8 bases from J; junction bases left unmatched: 1. The CDR3 length is 12 residues. DNA of the CDR3: TGTGCCTGGAGGGGACAGGGAGAAAAACTGTTTTTT. Translated: CAWRGQGEKLFF.

This chain uses TRBV13 with TRBJ2-1, with 9 positions matching TRBD1. Germline CDR1 is PRHDT and CDR2 is FYEKMQ (reference sequence). This CDR3 contains 15 residues. V dropped 6 bases and J dropped 5; count of bases not matched to a gene: 8. CDR3 sequence (DNA): TGTGCCAGCAGAGAAACAGGGGGCGAGCACAATGAGCAGTTCTTC. Translation gives CASRETGGEHNEQFF.

The chain is built from TRBV2 and TRBJ2-3; 7 nucleotides agree with TRBD2. V gave up 10 bases and J gave up 5 bases; unmatched junction bases: 9. CDR1 SNHLY and CDR2 FYNNEI come from the germline V gene. CDR3 length: 13 residues. The CDR3 nucleotides are TGTGCCACAACAACTGAGCGGGGAGATACGCAGTATTTT. It yields the protein CATTTERGDTQYF.

Only a few counts were recorded for this clone. This chain uses TRBV18 with TRBJ2-7, with 9 bases identical to TRBD2. Unmatched junction bases numbered 8, after V lost 1 base and J lost 4 bases. This CDR3 has 16 amino acids. Per the germline V gene, CDR1 is KGHSH and CDR2 is LQKENI. Written as DNA, the CDR3 is TGTGCCAGCTCACCACAAGCGGGAGGTGTATATTACGAGCAGTACTTC. Its protein product is CASSPQAGGVYYEQYF.

The genes are TRBV29-1 and TRBJ1-6; D is possibly TRBD1 (5 bases). The CDR3 has 16 residues. Germline V CDR1 and CDR2: SQVTM, ANQGSEA. V lost 6 bases to trimming and J lost 13 bases, with 28 bases between them. The CDR3 sequence is CSVPDRRAGGATPLHF. CDR3 in DNA: TGCAGCGTCCCAGACAGACGGGCGGGAGGGGCAACGCCCCTCCACTTT.

The V gene is TRBV28, the J gene TRBJ2-7; D might be TRBD1 (5 bases). V was clipped by 5 bases and J by 6 bases, with 14 bases between them. This CDR3 comprises 13 residues. The germline V gene encodes CDR1 MDHEN and CDR2 SYDVKM. The CDR3 region has the DNA TGTGCCAGCAGTCAACATATTAGGGGCGAGCAGTACTTC. It specifies CASSQHIRGEQYF.

The V gene is TRBV9, the J gene TRBJ2-7, with D perhaps matching TRBD1 (5 bases). CDR1 and CDR2 from the germline V gene are SGDLS and YYNGEE. V was pared by 0 bases and J by 4 bases, with 11 bases between. The CDR3 sequence is 14 residues long. For the CDR3, the DNA is TGTGCCAGCAGCGTAGCTGACAGCGATTACGAGCAGTACTTC. It codes for CASSVADSDYEQYF.

The gene calls are TRBV10-1 and TRBJ2-1; 8 bases map to TRBD2. CDR3 length: 15 residues. Germline V CDR1 and CDR2: WNHNN, SYGVQD (reference sequence). The J segment lost 4 bases and the V segment lost 5 bases, leaving 7 bases of the junction unmatched. CDR3 nucleotide sequence: TGCGCCAGCAGTCCCGGGACTAGAGGGTACAATGAGCAGTTCTTC. It yields the protein CASSPGTRGYNEQFF.

CDR3 sequence (DNA): TGTGCCAGCTCATCGGGACTAGCGGGATATGATACGCAGTATTTT. Translating it yields CASSSGLAGYDTQYF. The J gene is TRBJ2-3, the V gene TRBV18; 13 bases line up with TRBD2. After removal of 5 bases from V and 6 bases from J, the junction contained 5 bases not matched to a gene. The germline gives CDR1 KGHSH, CDR2 LQKENI. The CDR3 consists of 15 residues.

On this clone: The same CDR3 also results from other DNA sequences found in this sample. The V gene is TRBV14, the J gene TRBJ1-1; D gene ambiguous. The CDR3 covers 13 residues. The germline V gene has CDR1 SGHDN and CDR2 FVKESK. The ends were cut back, 3 bases at V and 7 bases at J, with 12 bases in the middle. The CDR3 spells CASSQQPGGEAFF. The CDR3 DNA sequence: TGTGCCAGCAGCCAGCAACCGGGAGGTGAAGCTTTCTTT.

V usage is TRBV19 and J usage is TRBJ1-6; D is undetermined. CDR3 size: 13 residues. The germline V and J ends were trimmed by 3 bases and 8 bases, with 8 bases remaining between them. In germline, CDR1 is LNHDA, CDR2 SQIVND (reference sequence). In DNA form, the CDR3 reads TGTGCCAGTAGTATCGCGGTAGATTCACCCCTCCACTTT. Its protein is CASSIAVDSPLHF.

This chain's CDR3 is CASSSEAGSAGELFF. DNA of the CDR3: TGTGCCAGCAGCTCCGAGGCCGGTTCAGCCGGGGAGCTGTTTTTT. The chain employs TRBV5-4 and TRBJ2-2; the D is unclear. CDR1 is SGHNT and CDR2 is YYREEE in the germline V gene (reference sequence). The length of the CDR3 is 15 residues. The ends were cut back, 3 bases at V and 6 bases at J, with 15 bases in the middle.

V and J are TRBV7-2 and TRBJ2-2, with D perhaps matching TRBD2 (5 bases). CDR1 SGHTA and CDR2 FQGNSA come from the germline V gene. This CDR3 comprises 15 residues. V was trimmed by 5 bases and J by 4 bases, leaving 14 bases between them. In nucleotides, the CDR3 is TGTGCCAGCAGCGACTTAGGAGGTGTCACCGGGGAGCTGTTTTTT. This encodes CASSDLGGVTGELFF.

J is TRBJ2-7 and V is TRBV18; a possible D gene is TRBD1 (7 bases). Germline V CDR1 and CDR2: KGHSH, LQKENI. Trimming stripped 5 bases from V and 2 bases from J, with 10 bases between. The CDR3 has 13 residues. DNA for the CDR3: TGTGCCAGCTCAGCGGGACAGACCTACGAGCAGTACTTC. It specifies CASSAGQTYEQYF.

The chain combines TRBV11-2 with TRBJ1-1, with D perhaps TRBD1 (5 bases). Trimming took off 2 bases at V and 7 bases at J, with 23 bases between the two ends. Germline CDR1 is SGHAT and CDR2 is FQNNGV. CDR3 length equals 17 residues. In nucleotides, the CDR3 is TGTGCCAGCAGCTTAAATCCCGCAGGGAGGATACCCAATGAAGCTTTCTTT. This translates into CASSLNPAGRIPNEAFF.

The chain recombines TRBV7-8 with TRBJ2-7, with 11 bases fitting TRBD1. V shed 5 bases and J 3 bases; nucleotides not matched to a gene: 6. The CDR3 loop spans 15 amino acids. Germline lookup yields CDR1 SGHVS and CDR2 FQNEAQ. The CDR3 spells CASSPPGTGGYEQYF. The CDR3 DNA reads as TGTGCCAGCAGCCCGCCCGGGACAGGGGGCTACGAGCAGTACTTC.

V is TRBV6-2 or TRBV6-3 and J is TRBJ2-7; D is uncertain. V lost 0 bases and J 2 bases, leaving 8 bases between the germline ends. Germline V CDR1 and CDR2: MNHEY, SVGEGT. The CDR3 extends over 14 amino acids. CDR3 in amino acids: CASSYSSRTYEQYF. The DNA of the CDR3 is TGTGCCAGCAGTTACTCGTCCAGAACCTACGAGCAGTACTTC.

V usage is TRBV6-1 and J usage is TRBJ1-2, with D tentatively TRBD1 (6 bases). The CDR3 runs to 16 residues. The germline V gene encodes CDR1 MNHNS and CDR2 SASEGT. Trimming took 3 bases from V and 7 from J, leaving 21 bases between them. The CDR3 loop is CASSESGQIPGLGYTF. CDR3 DNA sequence: TGTGCCAGCAGTGAGAGCGGACAGATCCCTGGACTTGGCTACACCTTC.

The chain recombines TRBV6-2 or TRBV6-3 with TRBJ2-7, with 8 positions matching TRBD2. This CDR3 is built from 16 residues. Looked up from germline, CDR1 is MNHEY and CDR2 is SVGEGT. V was pared by 2 bases and J by 0 bases, with 6 bases of the junction left unmatched. The CDR3 DNA follows: TGTGCCAGCAGTTACCGGGCGGGGGGAAACTCCTACGAGCAGTACTTC. Amino acid sequence: CASSYRAGGNSYEQYF.

The chain couples TRBV7-2 to TRBJ2-7; possibly TRBD1 for D (5 bases). The CDR3 extends over 13 amino acids. CDR1 and CDR2 (germline): SGHTA, FQGNSA. The V gene lost 0 bases and the J gene lost 4 bases, with 7 bases spanning the gap. CDR3 in amino acids: CASSLATGYEQYF. CDR3 DNA: TGTGCCAGCAGCTTAGCCACAGGTTACGAGCAGTACTTC.

The chain employs TRBV28 and TRBJ2-7, with D possibly matching TRBD2 (6 bases). Trimming stripped 5 bases from V and 4 bases from J, with 12 bases between. CDR3 length: 13 residues. The germline V gene encodes CDR1 MDHEN and CDR2 SYDVKM. For the CDR3, the DNA is TGTGCCAGCAGTCCTAGCGTGGAGTACGAGCAGTACTTC. Translated, it gives CASSPSVEYEQYF. Full variable domain (outside the CDR3, taken from reference TRBV28 and TRBJ2-7): DVKVTQSSRYLVKRTGEKVFLECVQDMDHENMFWYRQDPGLGLRLIYFSYDVKMKEKGDIPEGYSVSREKKERFSLILESASTNQTSMYLCASSPSVEYEQYFGPGTRLTVT.

This clone was detected only once. The CDR3 nucleotides read TGTGCCAGCAGCTTGGGACACCTCGACGAGCAGTACTTC. Translation: CASSLGHLDEQYF. The chain is built from TRBV5-6 and TRBJ2-7; D is undetermined. V was cut by 0 bases and J by 5 bases, with 9 bases left in between. Germline lookup yields CDR1 SGHDT and CDR2 YYEEEE. The CDR3 totals 13 residues.

The V gene is TRBV25-1, the J gene TRBJ1-1; unclear D gene. V was clipped by 4 bases and J by 1 base, with 16 bases between them. This CDR3 region has 16 residues. CDR1 is MGHDK and CDR2 is SYGVNS in the germline V gene. The CDR3 here is CASSAHGWKPNTEAFF. DNA for the CDR3: TGTGCCAGCAGTGCCCACGGGTGGAAGCCGAACACTGAAGCTTTCTTT. Drawing the rest from reference TRBV25-1 and TRBJ1-1, the complete variable domain is EADIYQTPRYLVIGTGKKITLECSQTMGHDKMYWYQQDPGMELHLIHYSYGVNSTEKGDLSSESTVSRIRTEHFPLTLESARPSHTSQYLCASSAHGWKPNTEAFFGQGTRLTVV.

The chain carries TRBV28 and TRBJ1-4, with TRBD1 matching over 9 bases. The trim removed 6 bases at V and 4 bases at J, leaving 9 bases unmatched. Germline lookup yields CDR1 MDHEN and CDR2 SYDVKM. The CDR3 spans 16 residues. CDR3 loop: CASSRPPGQGNEKLFF. The CDR3 nucleotides read TGTGCCAGCAGCCGGCCGCCGGGACAGGGTAATGAAAAACTGTTTTTT.

This rearrangement joins TRBV5-6 to TRBJ2-2; unclear D gene. Trimming pared 4 bases from V and 4 bases from J, leaving 14 bases between. The CDR3 has 15 amino acids. Germline V gene data show CDR1 as SGHDT and CDR2 as YYEEEE. The CDR3 DNA reads as TGTGCCAGCAGCAAGGATCCCTCGGGCACCGGGGAGCTGTTTTTT. This gives the protein CASSKDPSGTGELFF.

This chain connects TRBV14 to TRBJ2-1; TRBD2 matches at 10 bases. This CDR3 contains 17 residues. CDR1 and CDR2 from the germline V gene are SGHDN and FVKESK. J gave up 0 bases and V 4 bases, and 6 bases lay outside the gene matches. CDR3 residues: CASSLLAGGLSYNEQFF. DNA of the CDR3: TGTGCCAGCAGCCTTTTAGCGGGGGGCCTCTCCTACAATGAGCAGTTCTTC. Full variable domain (missing parts from reference TRBV14 and TRBJ2-1): EAGVTQFPSHSVIEKGQTVTLRCDPISGHDNLYWYRRVMGKEIKFLLHFVKESKQDESGMPNNRFLAERTGGTYSTLKVQPAELEDSGVYFCASSLLAGGLSYNEQFFGPGTRLTVL.

The chain carries TRBV3-1 (or the pseudogene TRBV3-2) and TRBJ1-1, with unresolved D. The CDR3 extends over 13 amino acids. Trimming stripped 2 bases from V and 2 bases from J, with 6 bases between. CDR1 LGHDT and CDR2 YNNKEL come from the germline V gene (reference sequence). The CDR3 spells CASSQFINTEAFF. CDR3 in DNA: TGTGCCAGCAGCCAATTCATTAACACTGAAGCTTTCTTT.

V gene TRBV27 combines with J gene TRBJ2-1; D perhaps matches TRBD2 (5 bases). Looked up from germline, CDR1 is MNHEY and CDR2 is SMNVEV (reference sequence). Trimming removed 0 bases at V and 0 bases at J, with 9 bases between. This CDR3 has 16 residues. The CDR3, as DNA: TGTGCCAGCAGTTTATCGGTAGGGAGCTCCTACAATGAGCAGTTCTTC. This translates into CASSLSVGSSYNEQFF.

The chain carries TRBV7-9 and TRBJ2-7; a possible D gene is TRBD2 (6 bases). Germline CDR1 and CDR2: SEHNR and FQNEAQ (reference sequence). The CDR3 is 15 residues long. Trimming left V 5 bases short and J 3 bases short, with 17 bases between. CDR3 loop: CASSHARDVSYEQYF. CDR3 DNA sequence: TGTGCCAGCAGCCATGCGCGGGACGTAAGCTACGAGCAGTACTTC. Full variable domain (rest looked up from reference TRBV7-9 and TRBJ2-7): DTGVSQNPRHKITKRGQNVTFRCDPISEHNRLYWYRQTLGQGPEFLTYFQNEAQLEKSRLLSDRFSAERPKGSFSTLEIQRTEQGDSAMYLCASSHARDVSYEQYFGPGTRLTVT.